Listed here are 27 T cell receptor beta chains from one sample, sequenced in a study of blood T cells in healthy people across ages. Through a sample-barcoded 5' primer and a J-beta primer mix, a second PCR was run for roughly 7 to 12 cycles. TCRdb independently ran MiXCR on the 5' RACE reads; one entry per CDR3 protein. The profile shows more than 1,400,000 distinct CDR3 sequences, around 42% of them singletons. The sequenced sample was blood. These receptors all stem from a woman aged 18-29 years in good health.

This clonotype has only a few counts. The gene calls are TRBV7-9 and TRBJ2-3; 10 nucleotides agree with TRBD2. The ends lost 4 bases at V and 8 bases at J; junction bases unmatched: 0. Germline CDR1 is SEHNR and CDR2 is FQNEAQ (reference sequence). CDR3 length: 12 residues. The CDR3 DNA is TGTGCCAGCAGCTCTAGCGGGAGTACGCAGTATTTT. Amino acid sequence: CASSSSGSTQYF.

This rearrangement joins TRBV7-2 to TRBJ1-2; D gene unclear. Germline CDR1 reads SGHTA; CDR2 reads FQGNSA. Trimming cost V 3 bases and J 7 bases, with 18 bases left between them. The CDR3 consists of 15 residues. The CDR3 DNA sequence: TGTGCCAGCAGCTTCGATTCAAGCGGAACGGGTGGCTACACCTTC. Translating it yields CASSFDSSGTGGYTF.

This clonotype was seen a few times. The chain employs TRBV10-3 and TRBJ1-2; TRBD1 agrees at 11 bases. Germline CDR1 ENHRY, CDR2 SYGVKD. This CDR3 has 14 amino acids. The junction had 9 bases not matched to a gene; V was cut back by 7 bases and J by 8 bases. The CDR3 region is CAINPGQGARGYTF. CDR3 nucleotide sequence: TGTGCCATCAATCCCGGACAGGGGGCAAGAGGCTACACCTTC.

This clonotype has more than one count but fewer than ten. This sequence joins TRBV14 and TRBJ1-6; D may be TRBD1 (5 bases). The V end was cut by 4 bases, the J end by 12 bases, with 22 bases between. From germline, CDR1 is SGHDN and CDR2 FVKESK. The CDR3 loop spans 16 amino acids. The CDR3 DNA is TGTGCCAGCAGCCCATACTTGAAAGGGACCGATCGACCCCTCCACTTT. This encodes CASSPYLKGTDRPLHF. Full variable domain (outside the CDR3, taken from reference TRBV14 and TRBJ1-6): EAGVTQFPSHSVIEKGQTVTLRCDPISGHDNLYWYRRVMGKEIKFLLHFVKESKQDESGMPNNRFLAERTGGTYSTLKVQPAELEDSGVYFCASSPYLKGTDRPLHFGNGTRLTVT.

V is TRBV7-3 and J is TRBJ2-6, with TRBD1 identical over 8 bases. The junction had 1 base not matched to a gene; V was cut back by 6 bases and J by 3 bases. In germline, CDR1 is SGHTA, CDR2 FQGTGA. There are 14 residues in the CDR3. The CDR3 nucleotides read TGTGCCAGCAGTACAGGGGGTGGGGCCAACGTCCTGACTTTC. Protein: CASSTGGGANVLTF. The entire variable domain, with the rest obtained from reference TRBV7-3 and TRBJ2-6, is as follows: GAGVSQTPSNKVTEKGKYVELRCDPISGHTALYWYRQSLGQGPEFLIYFQGTGAADDSGLPNDRFFAVRPEGSVSTLKIQRTERGDSAVYLCASSTGGGANVLTFGAGSRLTVL.

The chain employs TRBV3-1 and TRBJ1-6; D is uncertain. Trimming left V 8 bases short and J 5 bases short, with 10 bases between. Germline lookup yields CDR1 LGHDT and CDR2 YNNKEL (reference sequence). This CDR3 is built from 13 residues. CDR3 bases: TGTGCCAGCCGGGGAGTGGATAATTCACCCCTCCACTTT. Translated: CASRGVDNSPLHF.

CDR3 sequence (DNA): TGTGCCAGCAGCGTGGACGGCGCAACTCTCAATGAGCAGTTCTTC. Its protein is CASSVDGATLNEQFF. The chain couples TRBV9 to TRBJ2-1, with unresolved D. Germline CDR1 is SGDLS and CDR2 is YYNGEE. V lost 2 bases to trimming and J lost 6 bases, with 15 bases between them. CDR3 length: 15 amino acids.

The chain is built from TRBV20-1 and TRBJ2-7; D perhaps matches TRBD1 (6 bases). V lost 6 bases and J 3 bases, leaving 21 bases between the germline ends. Germline V gene data show CDR1 as DFQATT and CDR2 as SNEGSKA (reference sequence). The CDR3 has 15 residues. Here the CDR3 reads CSATSRDKGFYEQYF. In DNA, the CDR3 is TGCAGTGCGACGTCCCGGGACAAAGGATTCTACGAGCAGTACTTC.

The V and J genes are TRBV18 and TRBJ2-5, with 9 bases identical to TRBD1. The J call is uncertain, as TRBJ2-7 better fits the DNA end. This CDR3 region has 15 residues. Germline V gene lookup returns CDR1 KGHSH and CDR2 LQKENI. CDR3 sequence reads: CASSPFSGQGYEQYF. DNA for the CDR3: TGTGCCAGCTCACCATTTTCGGGACAGGGCTACGAGCAGTACTTC.

This chain joins TRBV2 and TRBJ2-1; 12 bases line up with TRBD2. This CDR3 contains 15 residues. The trim removed 6 bases at V and 6 bases at J, leaving 6 bases unmatched. Germline V gene lookup returns CDR1 SNHLY and CDR2 FYNNEI. The CDR3, as DNA: TGTGCCAGCAGACCGGGACTAGCGGGCCTCAATGAGCAGTTCTTC. Its protein product is CASRPGLAGLNEQFF.

The rearrangement joins TRBV20-1 to TRBJ2-5, with 14 bases identical to TRBD2. The CDR3 totals 14 residues. Germline CDR1 reads DFQATT; CDR2 reads SNEGSKA (reference sequence). V lost 4 bases to trimming and J lost 11 bases; unmatched junction nucleotides: 9. The CDR3 here is CSATGTSGRNEQYF. CDR3 DNA: TGCAGTGCTACCGGGACTAGCGGGAGAAATGAGCAGTACTTC.

The rearrangement links TRBV20-1 to TRBJ2-3; 9 bases line up with TRBD2. The CDR3 has 15 amino acids. The germline V gene has CDR1 DFQATT and CDR2 SNEGSKA (reference sequence). J was trimmed by 7 bases and V by 1 base; bases with no gene match: 9. The CDR3 DNA is TGCAGTGCTAGAGTGGCTAGCGGGGTCGTCCATACGCAGTATTTT. It codes for CSARVASGVVHTQYF.

The gene calls are TRBV25-1 and TRBJ1-4; 10 bases line up with TRBD1. V shed 3 bases, J shed 3 bases, and the junction held 7 bases outside the gene matches. The CDR3 contains 17 residues. The germline V gene encodes CDR1 MGHDK and CDR2 SYGVNS. CDR3 loop: CASSDRTGQGANEKLFF. The DNA for the CDR3 is TGTGCCAGCAGTGACCGAACAGGACAGGGGGCTAATGAAAAACTGTTTTTT. The full variable domain, with the rest looked up from reference TRBV25-1 and TRBJ1-4, is EADIYQTPRYLVIGTGKKITLECSQTMGHDKMYWYQQDPGMELHLIHYSYGVNSTEKGDLSSESTVSRIRTEHFPLTLESARPSHTSQYLCASSDRTGQGANEKLFFGSGTQLSVL.

The gene calls are TRBV18 and TRBJ2-1; D may be TRBD2 (6 bases). The CDR3 is made up of 15 amino acids. Germline CDR1 is KGHSH and CDR2 is LQKENI. Trimming removed 3 bases from V and 4 bases from J, with 13 bases in between. The chain's CDR3 is CASSPLALAYNEQFF. The CDR3 DNA follows: TGTGCCAGCTCACCTCTAGCGCTAGCTTACAATGAGCAGTTCTTC. Full variable domain (missing parts from reference TRBV18 and TRBJ2-1): NAGVMQNPRHLVRRRGQEARLRCSPMKGHSHVYWYRQLPEEGLKFMVYLQKENIIDESGMPKERFSAEFPKEGPSILRIQQVVRGDSAAYFCASSPLALAYNEQFFGPGTRLTVL.

This clonotype was seen a few times. The chain joins TRBV6-2 or TRBV6-3 to TRBJ1-1; D gene ambiguous. This CDR3 has 10 amino acids. Germline assignment: CDR1 MNHEY and CDR2 SVGEGT. Trimming removed 6 bases from V and 6 bases from J, with 5 bases in between. In nucleotides, the CDR3 is TGTGCCAGCAGGGGTGCTGAAGCTTTCTTT. Translated, it gives CASRGAEAFF.

This clonotype has a handful of counts. CDR3 residues: CASSVGGSSDTQYF. CDR3 nucleotide sequence: TGTGCCAGCAGTGTGGGCGGGAGTTCGGATACGCAGTATTTT. The chain employs TRBV6-1 and TRBJ2-3; 7 nucleotides line up with TRBD2. J lost 6 bases, V lost 4 bases, and 7 bases had no gene match. CDR1 is MNHNS, CDR2 SASEGT, per germline. This CDR3 is built from 14 residues.

This clonotype occurred a few times. This sequence joins TRBV29-1 and TRBJ1-5; D gene ambiguous. Germline values: CDR1 SQVTM, CDR2 ANQGSEA. Deletions cut 1 base from V and 4 bases from J, with 23 bases between. The CDR3 totals 18 residues. CDR3 in DNA: TGCAGCGTTGAAGCTCAGCCAAAGGAGGAGATGAAAAATCAGCCCCAGCATTTT. This sequence encodes CSVEAQPKEEMKNQPQHF.

This clonotype has just a few counts. The J gene is TRBJ1-4, the V gene TRBV6-6; 10 nucleotides match TRBD1. With 5 bases clipped from V and 6 bases from J, the junction kept 6 bases outside the gene matches. The CDR3 runs to 15 residues. The germline V gene has CDR1 MNHNY and CDR2 SVGAGI (reference sequence). The CDR3 DNA reads as TGTGCCAGCAGTGACCCGGGACAGGGGTATGAAAAACTGTTTTTT. Translated, it gives CASSDPGQGYEKLFF.

This clonotype was seen only a few times. This sequence joins TRBV6-2 or TRBV6-3 and TRBJ2-5; the match to TRBD2 covers 9 bases. The trim removed 3 bases at V and 5 bases at J, leaving 4 bases unmatched. Germline CDR1 and CDR2: MNHEY and SVGEGT. This CDR3 region has 14 residues. Written as DNA, the CDR3 is TGTGCCAGCAGTTATAGCGGGAGTTTGGAGACCCAGTACTTC. Its protein is CASSYSGSLETQYF.

This clonotype was seen only a few times. The genes are TRBV7-3 and TRBJ1-6; D ambiguous. CDR1 and CDR2 (germline): SGHTA, FQGTGA. V was shortened by 2 bases and J by 6 bases, with 8 bases between the two germline ends. The CDR3 has 14 residues. The CDR3: CASSLWASNSPLHF. CDR3 DNA sequence: TGTGCCAGCAGCTTATGGGCAAGTAATTCACCCCTCCACTTT.

The V gene is TRBV27, the J gene TRBJ1-1; D is undetermined. The CDR3 length is 15 residues. The germline gives CDR1 MNHEY, CDR2 SMNVEV (reference sequence). The V end was cut by 2 bases, the J end by 6 bases, with 16 bases between. In nucleotides, the CDR3 is TGTGCCAGCAGTTTAGAGCTTGGTGGATTGGCTGAAGCTTTCTTT. Encoded protein: CASSLELGGLAEAFF.

The chain recombines TRBV29-1 with TRBJ1-1, with TRBD1 as a possible D gene (5 bases). This CDR3 region has 15 residues. The V end lost 1 base, the J end lost 5 bases, and 17 bases lay between the germline ends. CDR1 is SQVTM, CDR2 ANQGSEA, per germline. CDR3: CSVEGQASGGTEAFF. CDR3 bases: TGCAGCGTTGAAGGCCAGGCCTCGGGGGGTACTGAAGCTTTCTTT.

In this sample, this clonotype turned up many times. This chain uses TRBV20-1 with TRBJ2-7; D gene ambiguous. Germline V CDR1 and CDR2: DFQATT, SNEGSKA (reference sequence). Trimming took 6 bases from V and 4 from J, leaving 16 bases between them. The CDR3 runs 13 residues. The CDR3 spells CSAILRDVYEQYF. For the CDR3, the DNA is TGCAGTGCCATACTGAGAGATGTTTACGAGCAGTACTTC.

The chain joins TRBV12-3 or TRBV12-4 to TRBJ2-3; TRBD1 agrees at 7 bases. CDR3 size: 13 residues. V shed 8 bases, J shed 13 bases, and the junction held 15 bases outside the gene matches. The CDR3 protein is CASRRGGTDVEYF. In DNA form, the CDR3 reads TGTGCCAGCCGAAGAGGGGGCACAGATGTGGAGTATTTT.

The V call is TRBV7-9, the J call TRBJ1-2; 11 bases match TRBD1. Per the germline V gene, CDR1 is SEHNR and CDR2 is FQNEAQ (reference sequence). Trimming at V came to 3 bases and at J to 1 base, leaving 4 bases not matched to a gene. The CDR3 is 16 residues long. The CDR3 here is CASSFGTGGDNYGYTF. In nucleotides, the CDR3 is TGTGCCAGCAGCTTCGGGACAGGGGGGGATAACTATGGCTACACCTTC.

This clonotype was picked up a small number of times. The rearrangement uses TRBV5-1 and TRBJ2-1; tentatively, D is TRBD1 or TRBD2 (5 bases each). The V end lost 3 bases, the J end lost 5 bases, and 9 bases lay between the germline ends. Germline V gives CDR1 SGHRS, CDR2 YFSETQ. The CDR3 contains 13 residues. The DNA for the CDR3 is TGCGCCAGCAGCTGGGGGTCCCACAATGAGCAGTTCTTC. It is translated as CASSWGSHNEQFF.

This clonotype has just one count. DNA of the CDR3: TGTGCCAGCAACCAGCGGGGGGGAGCCGGGGAGCTGTTTTTT. It is translated as CASNQRGGAGELFF. The genes are TRBV3-1 and TRBJ2-2, with 10 bases matching TRBD2. J was trimmed by 6 bases and V by 7 bases; bases with no gene match: 5. Germline V gene sequence: CDR1 LGHDT, CDR2 YNNKEL (reference sequence). The CDR3 is 14 residues long. Full variable domain (outside the CDR3, taken from reference TRBV3-1 and TRBJ2-2): DTAVSQTPKYLVTQMGNDKSIKCEQNLGHDTMYWYKQDSKKFLKIMFSYNNKELIINETVPNRFSPKSPDKAHLNLHINSLELGDSAVYFCASNQRGGAGELFFGEGSRLTVL.